This T cell receptor beta chain was captured by sequencing in a study of blood T cell repertoires in COVID-19. For the study at large: The United States, Italy and Spain supplied acute and convalescent COVID-19 samples.

Data came from immunoSEQ multiplex PCR; TCRdb stores just in-frame clones and leaves some out. The sample yields a few hundred thousand clones, 85% seen once. The receptor was isolated from a woman aged 18-29 years with acute or convalescent COVID-19. Sample: peripheral blood.

CDR3 coding DNA: TGCGCCAGCAGCTTGGGTGAGGAGTGGGGCACAGATACGCAGTATTTT. It translates to CASSLGEEWGTDTQYF. This chain connects TRBV5-1 to TRBJ2-3; D unresolved. Germline loops: CDR1 SGHRS, CDR2 YFSETQ. Trimming pared 0 bases from V and 1 base from J, leaving 12 bases between. This CDR3 region has 16 residues. The full variable domain, completed using reference TRBV5-1 and TRBJ2-3, is KAGVTQTPRYLIKTRGQQVTLSCSPISGHRSVSWYQQTPGQGLQFLFEYFSETQRNKGNFPGRFSGRQFSNSRSEMNVSTLELGDSALYLCASSLGEEWGTDTQYFGPGTRLTVL.